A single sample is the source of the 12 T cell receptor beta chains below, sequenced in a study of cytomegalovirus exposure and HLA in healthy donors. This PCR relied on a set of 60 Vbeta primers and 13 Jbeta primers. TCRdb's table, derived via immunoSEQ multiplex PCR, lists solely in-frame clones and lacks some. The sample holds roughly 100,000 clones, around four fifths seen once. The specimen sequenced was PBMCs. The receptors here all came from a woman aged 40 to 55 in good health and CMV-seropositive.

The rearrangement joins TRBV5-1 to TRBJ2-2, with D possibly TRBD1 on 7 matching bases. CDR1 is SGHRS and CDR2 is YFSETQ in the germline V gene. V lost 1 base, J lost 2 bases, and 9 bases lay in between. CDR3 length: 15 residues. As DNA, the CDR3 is TGCGCCAGCAGCTTGCAGGGGGGAAACACCGGGGAGCTGTTTTTT. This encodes CASSLQGGNTGELFF.

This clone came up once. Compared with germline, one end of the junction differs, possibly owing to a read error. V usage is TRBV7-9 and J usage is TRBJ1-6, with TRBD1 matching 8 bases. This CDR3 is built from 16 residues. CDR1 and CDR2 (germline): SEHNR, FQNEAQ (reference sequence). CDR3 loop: CSSSSPGQELNSPLHF. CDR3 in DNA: TGTTCCAGCAGCTCCCCGGGACAGGAACTTAATTCACCCCTCCACTTT.

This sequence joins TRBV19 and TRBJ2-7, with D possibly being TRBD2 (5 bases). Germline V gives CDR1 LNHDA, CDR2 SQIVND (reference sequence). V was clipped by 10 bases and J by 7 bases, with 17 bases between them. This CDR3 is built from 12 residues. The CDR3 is CATEGGAGEQYF. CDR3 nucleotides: TGTGCCACCGAGGGTGGAGCCGGAGAGCAGTACTTC.

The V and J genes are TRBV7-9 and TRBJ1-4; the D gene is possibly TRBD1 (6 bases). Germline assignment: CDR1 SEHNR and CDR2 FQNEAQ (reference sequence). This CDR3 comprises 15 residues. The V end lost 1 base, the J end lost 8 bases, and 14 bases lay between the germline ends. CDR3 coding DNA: TGTGCCAGCAGCTTAGGCGGGGGGCGTCGGGAAAAACTGTTTTTT. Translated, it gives CASSLGGGRREKLFF.

DNA for the CDR3: TGTGCCAGCAGCCCCCCCCTTCAGCCCCAGCATTTT. Protein product: CASSPPLQPQHF. The V gene is TRBV6-6, the J gene TRBJ1-5; D ambiguous. The CDR3 consists of 12 residues. V dropped 6 bases and J dropped 6 bases, with 9 bases sitting between them. Germline values: CDR1 MNHNY, CDR2 SVGAGI (reference sequence).

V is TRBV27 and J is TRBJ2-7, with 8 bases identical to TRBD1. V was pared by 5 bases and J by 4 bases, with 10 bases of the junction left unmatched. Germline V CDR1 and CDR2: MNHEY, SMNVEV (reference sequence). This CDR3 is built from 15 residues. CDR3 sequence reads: CASSTDRENWYEQYF. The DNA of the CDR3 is TGTGCCAGCAGTACGGACAGGGAAAATTGGTACGAGCAGTACTTC.

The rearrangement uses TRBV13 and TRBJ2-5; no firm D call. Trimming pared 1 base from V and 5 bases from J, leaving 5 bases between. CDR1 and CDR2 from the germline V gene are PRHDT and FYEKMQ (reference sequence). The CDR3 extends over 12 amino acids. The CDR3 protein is CASSLVPETQYF. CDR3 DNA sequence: TGTGCCAGCAGCTTAGTTCCGGAGACCCAGTACTTC.

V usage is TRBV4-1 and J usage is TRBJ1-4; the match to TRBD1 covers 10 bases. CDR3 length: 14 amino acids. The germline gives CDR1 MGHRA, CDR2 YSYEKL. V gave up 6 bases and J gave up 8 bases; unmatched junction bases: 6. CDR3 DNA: TGCGCCAGCAGTCGCGGACAGGGGGGCGAAAAACTGTTTTTT. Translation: CASSRGQGGEKLFF.

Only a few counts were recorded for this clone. The CDR3 protein is CASSLGTGALGKLFF. The CDR3 region has the DNA TGTGCCAGCAGCTTAGGGACAGGGGCCTTGGGGAAACTGTTTTTT. The gene calls are TRBV13 and TRBJ1-4, with TRBD1 matching 8 bases. The CDR3 loop spans 15 amino acids. Losses at the gene ends were 0 bases for V and 11 bases for J; bases not matched to a gene: 8. Germline V gene data show CDR1 as PRHDT and CDR2 as FYEKMQ (reference sequence).

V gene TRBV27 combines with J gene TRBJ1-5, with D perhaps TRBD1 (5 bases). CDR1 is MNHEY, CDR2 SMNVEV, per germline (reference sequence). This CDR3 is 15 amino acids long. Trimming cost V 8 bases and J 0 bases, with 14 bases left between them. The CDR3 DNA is TGTGCCAGCGGCGGGGGGGGGTATAGCAATCAGCCCCAGCATTTT. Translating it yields CASGGGGYSNQPQHF.

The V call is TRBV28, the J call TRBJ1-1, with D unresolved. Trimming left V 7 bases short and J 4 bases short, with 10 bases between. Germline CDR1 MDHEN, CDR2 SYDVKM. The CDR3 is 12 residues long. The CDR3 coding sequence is TGTGCCAGCATCTCTCGGGGCACTGAAGCTTTCTTT. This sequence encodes CASISRGTEAFF.

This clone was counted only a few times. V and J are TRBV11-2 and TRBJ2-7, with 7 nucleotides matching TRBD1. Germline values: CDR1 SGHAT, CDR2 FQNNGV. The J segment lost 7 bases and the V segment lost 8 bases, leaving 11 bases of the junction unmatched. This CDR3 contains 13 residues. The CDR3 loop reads CASGNTGVQEQYF. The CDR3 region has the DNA TGTGCCAGCGGGAACACAGGGGTCCAGGAGCAGTACTTC.